A single sample is the source of the 22 T cell receptor beta chains below, sequenced in a study of OX40 agonist ivuxolimab in advanced cancers. Receptors were amplified or captured by the immunoSEQ multiplex PCR assay. Entries here come from immuneACCESS through TCRdb and include only in-frame sequences with V and J called. Some clones fail to appear in such tables; in the studies checked, an unresolved V gene covers under half of the shortfall, and the cause of the remainder is unknown. The sample contains some 74,000 clones, approximately 78% of them found a single time. The leading ten clones occupy less than 6% of the sample. This specimen was CD4+ or CD8+ T cells sorted from blood, taken in a trial of the OX40 agonist ivuxolimab. All receptors derive from an adult with an advanced solid tumor such as melanoma, head and neck, liver or kidney cancer.

The chain couples TRBV11-2 to TRBJ2-5, with a tentative D call TRBD2 (5 bases). CDR1 is SGHAT, CDR2 FQNNGV, per germline. The length of the CDR3 is 15 residues. The V end was cut by 5 bases, the J end by 5 bases, with 18 bases between. The DNA of the CDR3 is TGTGCCAGCAGCCCCACCCTAGCACACTTGGAGACCCAGTACTTC. Translating it yields CASSPTLAHLETQYF.

This chain uses TRBV6-5 with TRBJ1-1; D unresolved. Per the germline V gene, CDR1 is MNHEY and CDR2 is SVGAGI. Trimming removed 3 bases at V and 1 base at J, with 6 bases between. The CDR3 consists of 13 residues. This CDR3 reads CASSYDRNTEAFF. The CDR3 DNA sequence: TGTGCCAGCAGTTATGACCGGAACACTGAAGCTTTCTTT.

V gene TRBV11-2 combines with J gene TRBJ2-6; no clear D. The V end lost 7 bases, the J end lost 1 base, and 8 bases lay between the germline ends. The CDR3 sequence is 14 residues long. Germline-derived CDR1 and CDR2 are SGHAT and FQNNGV. CDR3 protein: CASTSWSGANVLTF. The CDR3 DNA sequence: TGTGCCAGCACTTCATGGTCTGGGGCCAACGTCCTGACTTTC. The whole variable domain, remainder taken from reference TRBV11-2 and TRBJ2-6, is EAGVAQSPRYKIIEKRQSVAFWCNPISGHATLYWYQQILGQGPKLLIQFQNNGVVDDSQLPKDRFSAERLKGVDSTLKIQPAKLEDSAVYLCASTSWSGANVLTFGAGSRLTVL.

This clone has only one observation. The chain recombines TRBV5-1 with TRBJ2-5; 9 bases are shared with TRBD2. Germline assignment: CDR1 SGHRS and CDR2 YFSETQ. V dropped 1 base and J dropped 5; count of bases not matched to a gene: 9. The CDR3 covers 16 residues. CDR3 sequence reads: CASSLSASGGRETQYF. The CDR3 nucleotides read TGCGCCAGCAGCTTGTCTGCCAGCGGGGGGAGGGAGACCCAGTACTTC.

This sequence joins TRBV5-1 and TRBJ1-1, with D possibly matching TRBD1 (5 bases). CDR3 length: 15 residues. V lost 2 bases to trimming and J lost 4 bases, with 15 bases between them. CDR1 is SGHRS and CDR2 is YFSETQ in the germline V gene. The CDR3 region has the DNA TGCGCCAGCAGCTTCCTTTCGCAGGGCGGCACTGAAGCTTTCTTT. Its protein product is CASSFLSQGGTEAFF. The full variable domain, rest sourced from reference TRBV5-1 and TRBJ1-1, is KAGVTQTPRYLIKTRGQQVTLSCSPISGHRSVSWYQQTPGQGLQFLFEYFSETQRNKGNFPGRFSGRQFSNSRSEMNVSTLELGDSALYLCASSFLSQGGTEAFFGQGTRLTVV.

This clone was detected only once. Other DNA sequences from this sample encode an identical CDR3 as well. The V gene is TRBV27, the J gene TRBJ1-1; a weak D match, TRBD1 (5 bases). Germline values: CDR1 MNHEY, CDR2 SMNVEV (reference sequence). V lost 2 bases to trimming and J lost 1 base, with 11 bases between them. The CDR3 sequence is 15 residues long. CDR3 residues: CASSLIPGPNTEAFF. CDR3 DNA sequence: TGTGCCAGCAGTTTAATCCCAGGGCCGAACACTGAAGCTTTCTTT.

The rearrangement joins TRBV4-2 to TRBJ2-1, with D maybe TRBD2 (5 bases). Trimming shortened V by 2 bases and J by 8 bases, and 13 bases separated the two germline ends. This CDR3 has 14 amino acids. Germline V gene lookup returns CDR1 LGHNA and CDR2 YNFKEQ. CDR3 DNA: TGTGCCAGCAGCCAACAACAACGGGGTGATGAGCAGTTCTTC. Its translation is CASSQQQRGDEQFF.

The V call is TRBV7-8, the J call TRBJ2-3, with D hard to call. Germline CDR1 is SGHVS and CDR2 is FQNEAQ. The CDR3 consists of 16 residues. With 5 bases removed from V and 3 bases from J, the gap between germline ends came to 18 bases. The chain's CDR3 is CASSLIKGRLTDTQYF. The CDR3 nucleotides read TGTGCCAGCAGCCTAATAAAAGGCAGGTTAACAGATACGCAGTATTTT.

The chain combines TRBV7-2 with TRBJ2-2; D unclear. The germline V gene has CDR1 SGHTA and CDR2 FQGNSA. Trimming left V 7 bases short and J 0 bases short, with 6 bases between. This CDR3 comprises 13 residues. For the CDR3, the DNA is TGTGCCAGCAAACGGGCGAACACCGGGGAGCTGTTTTTT. Amino acids: CASKRANTGELFF.

This chain joins TRBV7-6 and TRBJ2-3; TRBD1 agrees at 7 bases. The J segment lost 1 base and the V segment lost 5 bases, leaving 9 bases of the junction unmatched. Germline V gene sequence: CDR1 SGHVS, CDR2 FNYEAQ. The CDR3 is made up of 16 amino acids. For the CDR3, the DNA is TGTGCCAGCAGCCCGCTTGATGGACAGGGCACAGATACGCAGTATTTT. This translates into CASSPLDGQGTDTQYF.

The chain joins TRBV7-2 to TRBJ2-1; 10 bases line up with TRBD2. Looked up from germline, CDR1 is SGHTA and CDR2 is FQGNSA. The CDR3 has 16 residues. V lost 3 bases and J lost 8; bases outside the gene matches: 10. The CDR3 DNA reads TGTGCCAGCAGCTTGGCTAGCGGGGGTTCAGGCTATGAGCAGTTCTTC. It yields the protein CASSLASGGSGYEQFF.

This clone has only one observation. The V gene is TRBV10-3, the J gene TRBJ1-4; 9 nucleotides match TRBD1. Trimming removed 6 bases from V and 8 bases from J; junction bases left unmatched: 10. Germline-derived CDR1 and CDR2 are ENHRY and SYGVKD. The CDR3 is 15 residues long. DNA of the CDR3: TGTGCCATCAGCAGAAAAAGGGACAGGGAAGAAAAACTGTTTTTT. Amino acid sequence: CAISRKRDREEKLFF.

The rearrangement links TRBV5-1 to TRBJ2-3; D gene unclear. Per the germline V gene, CDR1 is SGHRS and CDR2 is YFSETQ. The CDR3 covers 13 residues. The V gene lost 2 bases and the J gene lost 0 bases, with 4 bases spanning the gap. CDR3 bases: TGCGCCAGCAGCTTCCTAAGCACAGATACGCAGTATTTT. Its protein is CASSFLSTDTQYF.

There are a few counts of this clone. The chain is built from TRBV19 and TRBJ2-3; TRBD2 matches 11 bases. This CDR3 spans 17 amino acids. J gave up 2 bases and V 3 bases, and 7 bases lay outside the gene matches. CDR1 and CDR2 from the germline V gene are LNHDA and SQIVND (reference sequence). The CDR3 region has the DNA TGTGCCAGTAGTATTGGGCCTAGCGGGAGGTTCACAGATACGCAGTATTTT. As protein: CASSIGPSGRFTDTQYF.

The chain employs TRBV28 and TRBJ1-1; D gene uncertain. CDR1 is MDHEN, CDR2 SYDVKM, per germline. This CDR3 region has 14 residues. V was cut by 2 bases and J by 6 bases, with 13 bases left in between. The CDR3 sequence is CASSLRAVTPEAFF. The CDR3 nucleotides read TGTGCCAGCAGTTTACGGGCGGTCACCCCTGAAGCTTTCTTT.

The V call is TRBV5-1, the J call TRBJ1-1; 7 bases line up with TRBD1. V lost 2 bases, J lost 1 base, and 2 bases stayed unmatched. Germline values: CDR1 SGHRS, CDR2 YFSETQ. The CDR3 sequence is 14 residues long. DNA for the CDR3: TGCGCCAGCAGCTTCGGGACAGCGAACACTGAAGCTTTCTTT. As protein: CASSFGTANTEAFF.

This chain joins TRBV5-1 and TRBJ1-2; D is possibly TRBD1 (6 bases). Trimming stripped 0 bases from V and 3 bases from J, with 12 bases between. Germline CDR1 reads SGHRS; CDR2 reads YFSETQ. The CDR3 sequence is 15 residues long. The CDR3, as DNA: TGCGCCAGCAGCTTGGCGTCAGGGGATTACTATGGCTACACCTTC. Amino acid sequence: CASSLASGDYYGYTF.

V usage is TRBV19 and J usage is TRBJ2-7; perhaps TRBD1 as D (5 bases). Germline CDR1 reads LNHDA; CDR2 reads SQIVND (reference sequence). This CDR3 has 14 amino acids. V gave up 5 bases and J gave up 0 bases, with 11 bases separating them. CDR3: CASSARAPSYEQYF. The CDR3 bases are TGTGCCAGTAGTGCCAGGGCCCCCTCCTACGAGCAGTACTTC. The variable domain in full, with the rest retrieved from reference TRBV19 and TRBJ2-7, is DGGITQSPKYLFRKEGQNVTLSCEQNLNHDAMYWYRQDPGQGLRLIYYSQIVNDFQKGDIAEGYSVSREKKESFPLTVTSAQKNPTAFYLCASSARAPSYEQYFGPGTRLTVT.

The gene calls are TRBV6-5 and TRBJ1-1; D gene uncertain. The CDR3 covers 14 residues. Trimming shortened V by 8 bases and J by 0 bases, and 13 bases separated the two germline ends. Germline CDR1 is MNHEY and CDR2 is SVGAGI. The CDR3 DNA sequence: TGTGCCAGCTGGGAGGGCTACATGAACACTGAAGCTTTCTTT. As protein: CASWEGYMNTEAFF.

The chain combines TRBV6-1 with TRBJ2-7; 10 nucleotides match TRBD2. The CDR3 extends over 13 amino acids. Germline trimming cut 8 bases from V and 7 bases from J; bases unmatched to any gene: 8. CDR1 is MNHNS and CDR2 is SASEGT in the germline V gene. CDR3 DNA sequence: TGTGCCAGCTCCGGGACTAGCGCCTTGGAGCAGTACTTC. This codes for CASSGTSALEQYF.

The chain couples TRBV29-1 to TRBJ2-3; TRBD2 aligns across 10 bases. Germline V CDR1 and CDR2: SQVTM, ANQGSEA. Germline trimming cut 7 bases from V and 4 bases from J; bases unmatched to any gene: 8. The CDR3 runs 14 residues. The CDR3 protein is CSGTSGRASDTQYF. The CDR3 DNA follows: TGCAGCGGGACCAGCGGGAGGGCCTCAGATACGCAGTATTTT.

This clone has just a few counts. This sequence joins TRBV7-8 and TRBJ2-4, with D perhaps TRBD1 or TRBD2 (5 bases each). The ends were cut back, 5 bases at V and 7 bases at J, with 12 bases in the middle. Germline V gives CDR1 SGHVS, CDR2 FQNEAQ. The CDR3 consists of 13 residues. The CDR3 region has the DNA TGTGCCAGCAGCCAGGGAGTGCAGAACATTCAGTACTTC. This sequence encodes CASSQGVQNIQYF.